These 6 T cell receptor beta chains originate from one sample sequenced in a study of T cells in tuberculosis. Sequencing was performed with immunoSEQ multiplex PCR; in TCRdb, only in-frame clones are kept and a portion is missing. The data hold roughly 35,000 clones, with more than 85% observed a single time. The sample comprised PBMCs. These TCRs come from a donor aged 10-29 years with latent tuberculosis or without tuberculosis infection.

Only one count was recorded for this clone. The J gene is TRBJ1-4, the V gene TRBV7-2; 7 nucleotides align to TRBD1. From germline, CDR1 is SGHTA and CDR2 FQGNSA. This CDR3 is 15 amino acids long. With V trimmed by 6 bases and J by 5 bases, 9 bases remained unmatched. The DNA for the CDR3 is TGTGCCAGCAGTTTCGAGGGGACAGTCAATGAAAAACTGTTTTTT. This gives the protein CASSFEGTVNEKLFF.

The gene calls are TRBV28 and TRBJ2-7; 7 nucleotides match TRBD2. Germline V gives CDR1 MDHEN, CDR2 SYDVKM. V lost 6 bases to trimming and J lost 2 bases; unmatched junction nucleotides: 4. The CDR3 runs 13 residues. DNA for the CDR3: TGTGCCAGCAGGGGGGGGGAACCCTACGAGCAGTACTTC. It is translated as CASRGGEPYEQYF.

This chain links TRBV6-1 with TRBJ1-2, with D possibly TRBD1 on 5 matching bases. The CDR3 has 13 residues. The germline gives CDR1 MNHNS, CDR2 SASEGT. V lost 4 bases and J lost 4, with 10 bases in between. The CDR3, as DNA: TGTGCCAGCAGTGGACAGCCCATCTATGGCTACACCTTC. Translated, it gives CASSGQPIYGYTF.

The chain carries TRBV5-5 and TRBJ2-1; D not certain. The germline gives CDR1 SGHKS, CDR2 YYEKEE (reference sequence). The CDR3 runs 13 residues. Deletions cut 0 bases from V and 4 bases from J, with 5 bases between. The CDR3, as DNA: TGTGCCAGCAGCTTGGACAGTTACAATGAGCAGTTCTTC. Encoded protein: CASSLDSYNEQFF.

V and J are TRBV15 and TRBJ1-1, with TRBD1 identical over 8 bases. This CDR3 has 14 residues. Germline values: CDR1 LNHNV, CDR2 YYDKDF (reference sequence). V was pared by 3 bases and J by 4 bases, with 4 bases of the junction left unmatched. The CDR3 loop is CATSSRQGFTEAFF. DNA for the CDR3: TGTGCCACCAGCAGCCGACAGGGGTTCACTGAAGCTTTCTTT.

The chain uses TRBV5-1 and TRBJ2-3, with TRBD2 matching over 8 bases. V gave up 0 bases and J gave up 1 base; unmatched junction bases: 10. Germline V CDR1 and CDR2: SGHRS, YFSETQ. The CDR3 loop spans 18 amino acids. CDR3: CASSLASGGVRGTDTQYF. The CDR3 DNA sequence: TGCGCCAGCAGCTTGGCCTCGGGAGGGGTTCGTGGCACAGATACGCAGTATTTT.